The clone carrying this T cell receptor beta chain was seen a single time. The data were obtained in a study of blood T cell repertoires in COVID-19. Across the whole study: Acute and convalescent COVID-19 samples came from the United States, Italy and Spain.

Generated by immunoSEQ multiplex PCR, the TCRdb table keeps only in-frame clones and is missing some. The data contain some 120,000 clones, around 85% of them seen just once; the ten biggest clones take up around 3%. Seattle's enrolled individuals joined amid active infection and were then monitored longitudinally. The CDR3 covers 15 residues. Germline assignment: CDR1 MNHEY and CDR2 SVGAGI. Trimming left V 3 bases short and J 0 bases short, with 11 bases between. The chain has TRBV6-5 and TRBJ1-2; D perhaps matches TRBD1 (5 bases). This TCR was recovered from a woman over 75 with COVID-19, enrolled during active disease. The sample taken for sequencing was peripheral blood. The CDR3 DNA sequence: TGTGCCAGCAGTTATGGGGGGACCCCTAACTATGGCTACACCTTC. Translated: CASSYGGTPNYGYTF.